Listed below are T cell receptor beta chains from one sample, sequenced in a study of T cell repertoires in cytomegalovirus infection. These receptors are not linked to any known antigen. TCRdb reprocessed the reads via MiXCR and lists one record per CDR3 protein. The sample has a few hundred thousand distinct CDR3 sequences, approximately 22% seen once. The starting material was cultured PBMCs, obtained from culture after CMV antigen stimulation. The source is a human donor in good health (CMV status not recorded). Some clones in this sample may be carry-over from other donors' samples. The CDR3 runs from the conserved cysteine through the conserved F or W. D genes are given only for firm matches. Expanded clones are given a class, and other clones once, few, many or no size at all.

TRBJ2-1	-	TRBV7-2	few	CASSLSWGEQFF	TGTGCCAGCAGCCTTTCATGGGGTGAGCAGTTCTTC
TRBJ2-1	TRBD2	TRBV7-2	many	CASSLAVAGGPNEQFF	TGTGCCAGCAGCTTAGCAGTGGCGGGAGGGCCGAATGAGCAGTTCTTC
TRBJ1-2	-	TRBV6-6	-	CASRTEGIYGYTF	TGTGCCAGCAGGACAGAAGGAATCTATGGCTACACCTTC
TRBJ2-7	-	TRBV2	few	CASLGGPGLSYEQYF	TGTGCCAGCCTTGGGGGGCCGGGACTTTCCTACGAGCAGTACTTC
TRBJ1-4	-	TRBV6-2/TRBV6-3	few	CASTKDGYYEKLFF	TGTGCCAGCACTAAGGACGGATACTATGAAAAACTGTTTTTT
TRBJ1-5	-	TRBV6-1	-	CASSGDIVQPQHF	TGTGCCAGCAGTGGCGATATAGTTCAGCCCCAGCATTTT
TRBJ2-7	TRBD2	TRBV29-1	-	CSGGTSGRHHEQYF	TGCAGCGGTGGGACTAGCGGGAGACACCACGAGCAGTACTTC
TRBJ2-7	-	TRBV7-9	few	CASSLDSGNYEQYF	TGTGCCAGCAGCTTAGATAGTGGGAACTACGAGCAGTACTTC
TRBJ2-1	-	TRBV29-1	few	CSVESGYYNEQFF	TGCAGCGTCGAAAGCGGGTACTACAATGAGCAGTTCTTC
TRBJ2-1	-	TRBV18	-	CASSPRRTSAYNEQFF	TGTGCCAGCTCACCGAGAAGGACTTCAGCTTACAATGAGCAGTTCTTC
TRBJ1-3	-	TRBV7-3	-	CASSLTGADTIYF	TGTGCCAGCAGTCTAACGGGGGCAGACACCATATATTTT
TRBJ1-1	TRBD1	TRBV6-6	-	CASSQGQGRTEAFF	TGTGCCAGCAGTCAGGGACAGGGGCGCACTGAAGCTTTCTTT
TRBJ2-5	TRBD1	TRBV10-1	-	CASSQGTGVKETQYF	TGCGCCAGCAGTCAAGGGACAGGAGTGAAAGAGACCCAGTACTTC
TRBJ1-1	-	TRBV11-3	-	CASSFGTAGEAFF	TGTGCCAGCAGCTTTGGGACGGCCGGTGAAGCTTTCTTT
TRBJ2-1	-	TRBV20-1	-	CSAPEGLRGQYNEQFF	TGCAGTGCCCCAGAAGGCCTCCGGGGACAATACAATGAGCAGTTCTTC
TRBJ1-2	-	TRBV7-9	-	CASSPREYYGYTF	TGTGCCAGCAGTCCCAGGGAGTACTATGGCTACACCTTC
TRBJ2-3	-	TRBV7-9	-	CASSFSRESDTQYF	TGTGCCAGCAGCTTTTCCCGGGAGTCCGATACGCAGTATTTT
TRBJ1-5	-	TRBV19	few	CASTGVISNQPQHF	TGTGCCAGTACCGGGGTTATCAGCAATCAGCCCCAGCATTTT
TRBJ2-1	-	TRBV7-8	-	CASSLVYFGSTYDLSYNEQFF	TGTGCCAGCAGCTTAGTTTACTTTGGGTCTACATATGATTTATCCTACAATGAGCAGTTCTTC
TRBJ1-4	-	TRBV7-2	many	CASSLWGNRGEKLFF	TGTGCCAGCAGCTTATGGGGGAATCGTGGTGAAAAACTGTTTTTT
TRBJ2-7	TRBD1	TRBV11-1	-	CASSLDAGGVSYEQYF	TGTGCCAGCAGCTTAGATGCAGGGGGCGTCTCCTACGAGCAGTACTTC
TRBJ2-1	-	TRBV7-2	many	CASSLLTQSSYNEQFF	TGTGCCAGCAGCCTATTGACGCAGAGCTCCTACAATGAGCAGTTCTTC
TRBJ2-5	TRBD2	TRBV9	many	CASSDGTSGRAVETQYF	TGTGCCAGCAGCGACGGGACTAGCGGGAGGGCCGTTGAGACCCAGTACTTC
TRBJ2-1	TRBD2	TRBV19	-	CASSTGTSGNIKRGREQFF	TGTGCCAGTAGTACCGGGACTAGCGGGAACATTAAACGAGGTCGTGAGCAGTTCTTC
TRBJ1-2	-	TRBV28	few	CASSLGGTPSNYGYTF	TGTGCCAGCAGTCTTGGAGGGACACCTTCTAACTATGGCTACACCTTC
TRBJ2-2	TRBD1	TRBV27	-	CASSAIQGTGELFF	TGTGCCAGCAGTGCGATACAGGGGACCGGGGAGCTGTTTTTT
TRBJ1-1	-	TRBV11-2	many	CASSPRTAYLNTEAFF	TGTGCCAGCAGCCCTCGGACAGCCTACTTGAACACTGAAGCTTTCTTT
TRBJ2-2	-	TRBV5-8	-	CASSPSGGGELFF	TGTGCCAGCAGCCCGTCTGGCGGCGGGGAGCTGTTTTTT
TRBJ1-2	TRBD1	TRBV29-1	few	CSALETGGLLYGYTF	TGCAGCGCCCTGGAGACAGGGGGGTTACTCTATGGCTACACCTTC
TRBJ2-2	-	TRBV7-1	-	CASSSRQESNNTGELFF	TGTGCCAGCAGCTCACGACAGGAAAGTAATAACACCGGGGAGCTGTTTTTT
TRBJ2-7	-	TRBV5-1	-	CASSLEASSRDEQYF	TGCGCCAGCAGCTTGGAGGCTAGCTCTAGGGACGAGCAGTACTTC
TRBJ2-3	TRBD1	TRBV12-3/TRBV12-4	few	CASSPGDRSSTDTQYF	TGTGCCAGCAGTCCCGGGGACAGATCTAGCACAGATACGCAGTATTTT
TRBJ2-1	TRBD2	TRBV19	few	CASRPGTSDLNEQFF	TGTGCCAGTAGACCCGGGACTAGTGACCTCAATGAGCAGTTCTTC
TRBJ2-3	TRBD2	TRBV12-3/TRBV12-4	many	CASRRTSGRLTDTQYF	TGTGCCAGCAGACGGACTAGCGGGAGGCTCACAGATACGCAGTATTTT
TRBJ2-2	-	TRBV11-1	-	CASSTMGANTGELFF	TGTGCCAGCAGCACCATGGGGGCGAACACCGGGGAGCTGTTTTTT
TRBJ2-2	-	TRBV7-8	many	CASSLVGTQNTGELFF	TGTGCCAGCAGCTTAGTGGGCACCCAGAACACCGGGGAGCTGTTTTTT
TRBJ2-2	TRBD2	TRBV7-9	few	CASSPWTSERTGELFF	TGTGCCAGCAGCCCCTGGACTAGCGAGAGGACCGGGGAGCTGTTTTTT
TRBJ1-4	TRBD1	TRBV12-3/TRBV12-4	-	CASSLMQGEKLFF	TGTGCCAGCAGTTTAATGCAGGGGGAGAAACTGTTTTTT
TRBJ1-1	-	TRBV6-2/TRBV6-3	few	CASSYEDSLNTEAFF	TGTGCCAGCAGTTATGAGGACAGCCTGAACACTGAAGCTTTCTTT
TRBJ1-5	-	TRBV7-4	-	CASSSAEGLDRQPQHF	TGTGCCAGCAGCTCAGCAGAGGGTTTGGACCGTCAGCCCCAGCATTTT